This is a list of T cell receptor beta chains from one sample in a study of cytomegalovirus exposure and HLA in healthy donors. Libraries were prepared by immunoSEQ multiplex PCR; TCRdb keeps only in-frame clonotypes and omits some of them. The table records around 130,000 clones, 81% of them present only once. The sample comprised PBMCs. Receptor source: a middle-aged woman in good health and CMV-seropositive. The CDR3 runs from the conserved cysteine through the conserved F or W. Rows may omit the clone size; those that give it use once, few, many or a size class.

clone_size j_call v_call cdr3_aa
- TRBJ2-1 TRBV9 CASSVGREGTYNEQFF
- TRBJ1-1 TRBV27 CASSFHRGNTEAFF
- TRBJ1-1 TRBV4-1 CASSQDSVNTEAFF
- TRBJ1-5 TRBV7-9 CASSYRSVGVNQPQHF
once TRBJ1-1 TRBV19 CASSIQGRVAQAFF
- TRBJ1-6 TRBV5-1 CASSLLQNYNSPLHF
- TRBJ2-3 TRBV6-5 CASSWGGTTSTDTQYF
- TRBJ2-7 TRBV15 CATSRDRYEQYF
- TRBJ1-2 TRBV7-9 CASRSAGPGSVGGYGYTF
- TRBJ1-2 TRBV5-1 CASSFLTSRESPYGYTF
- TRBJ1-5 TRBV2 CASSRRTGDSNQPQHF
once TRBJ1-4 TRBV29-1 CSVEDPRGRANEKLFF
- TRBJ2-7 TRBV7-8 CASSLAWKREFSYEQYF
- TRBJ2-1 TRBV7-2 CASSLVNGGTDSYNEQFF
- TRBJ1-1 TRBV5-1 CASSLDRGLANTEAFF
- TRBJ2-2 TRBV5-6 CASSLTGELCELFF
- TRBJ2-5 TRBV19 CASAPGTGEETQYF
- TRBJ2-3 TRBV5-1 CASSLDGGAVIDTQYF
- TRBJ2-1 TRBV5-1 CASSLRLAGVNNEQFF
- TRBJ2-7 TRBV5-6 CASSIRLPPYEQYF
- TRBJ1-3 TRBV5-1 CASSLGQTLTGNTIYF
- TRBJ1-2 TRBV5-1 CASSLSLDRAYTF
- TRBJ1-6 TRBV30 CAWSAGGNSPLHF
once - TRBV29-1 CSGTSGSTYEQYF
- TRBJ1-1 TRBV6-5 CASFTGSNTEAFF
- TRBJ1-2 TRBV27 CASSFRVGSYGYTF
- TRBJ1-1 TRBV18 CASSPPNTGAPGPEAFF
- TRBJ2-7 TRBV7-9 CASSLARQAYEQYF
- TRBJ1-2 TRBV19 CASSPGGTFYGYTF